This T cell receptor (beta chain) is drawn from a study of blood T cell repertoires in COVID-19. Study-level information: Sites across the United States, Italy and Spain contributed samples from acute and convalescent COVID-19. The analysed material was cDNA or gDNA that came from T cells, B-cell-depleted T cells, or PBMCs.

Some clones are missing from TCRdb's copy, which holds only in-frame ones; the method was immunoSEQ multiplex PCR. The sample carries some 190,000 clones, approximately 85% recorded once. Trimming pared 4 bases from V and 3 bases from J, leaving 10 bases between. The germline V gene encodes CDR1 SGDLS and CDR2 YYNGEE. The CDR3 is 13 amino acids. Sequencing input: peripheral blood. The V call is TRBV9, the J call TRBJ1-2; D is uncertain. The TCR originated in a human donor with active or convalescent COVID-19. The donor label of this sample is uncertain. CDR3 nucleotides: TGTGCCAGCAGCTTCCGGGTCGACTATGGCTACACCTTC. Its translation is CASSFRVDYGYTF.